The 12 T cell receptor beta chains below were found in one sample sequenced in a study of shared clonotypes between healthy human individuals. The naive CD8 population came from CD45RO-negative cells selected for CCR7, without terminally differentiated effector memory CD45RA+ cells. Here immunoSEQ multiplex PCR was the method, and the copy in TCRdb shows in-frame clones only, minus some. The profile shows about 2.2 million clones, just under 95% of them singletons. Sequenced material: naive CD8+ T cells from PBMCs. The receptors here all came from a man aged 18 to 35 in good health. Some clones in this sample may be carry-over from other donors' samples.

Remarks on this clone: In the same sample, other DNA sequences code for this CDR3. V usage is TRBV29-1 and J usage is TRBJ2-1; no clear D. The CDR3 totals 12 residues. V was pared by 6 bases and J by 1 base, with 7 bases between. CDR1 SQVTM and CDR2 ANQGSEA come from the germline V gene. CDR3 amino acids: CSVVWSYNEQFF. The CDR3 bases are TGCAGCGTGGTTTGGTCCTACAATGAGCAGTTCTTC.

The rearrangement joins TRBV5-1 to TRBJ2-1, with a possible D match to TRBD1 (6 bases). This CDR3 has 18 residues. V was trimmed by 0 bases and J by 4 bases, leaving 20 bases between them. Germline values: CDR1 SGHRS, CDR2 YFSETQ. The CDR3 protein is CASSLALLGAPNYNEQFF. The CDR3 nucleotides read TGCGCCAGCAGCTTGGCCCTGTTGGGGGCCCCGAATTACAATGAGCAGTTCTTC. The entire variable domain, with the rest obtained from reference TRBV5-1 and TRBJ2-1, is as follows: KAGVTQTPRYLIKTRGQQVTLSCSPISGHRSVSWYQQTPGQGLQFLFEYFSETQRNKGNFPGRFSGRQFSNSRSEMNVSTLELGDSALYLCASSLALLGAPNYNEQFFGPGTRLTVL.

The chain joins TRBV11-3 to TRBJ2-1; D perhaps matches TRBD2 (5 bases). CDR3 length equals 15 residues. The germline V gene encodes CDR1 SGHNT and CDR2 YENEEA. V was cut by 5 bases and J by 0 bases, with 11 bases left in between. The CDR3 region has the DNA TGTGCCAGCAGCCCGACTCGGGGCTCCTACAATGAGCAGTTCTTC. It translates to CASSPTRGSYNEQFF.

The chain is built from TRBV7-9 and TRBJ2-7; a possible D gene is TRBD2 (6 bases). The V end lost 5 bases, the J end lost 6 bases, and 20 bases lay between the germline ends. The germline V gene has CDR1 SEHNR and CDR2 FQNEAQ (reference sequence). The CDR3 contains 15 residues. DNA for the CDR3: TGTGCCAGCAGCCGTAGGGACTTCGGCTTCGCCGAGCAGTACTTC. This gives the protein CASSRRDFGFAEQYF.

The chain is built from TRBV5-4 and TRBJ2-7; TRBD2 matches 11 bases. The length of the CDR3 is 17 residues. CDR1 is SGHNT, CDR2 YYREEE, per germline (reference sequence). Trimming at V came to 1 base and at J to 0 bases, leaving 6 bases not matched to a gene. CDR3 region: CASSLWASGRSSYEQYF. The CDR3 DNA sequence: TGTGCCAGCAGCTTGTGGGCTAGCGGGAGGTCCTCCTACGAGCAGTACTTC.

This clone was observed a single time. This chain links TRBV7-2 with TRBJ2-1; TRBD2 matches 14 bases. V shed 5 bases and J 3 bases; nucleotides not matched to a gene: 6. The germline V gene encodes CDR1 SGHTA and CDR2 FQGNSA. CDR3 length: 17 residues. CDR3 amino acids: CASSQGLAGGYYNEQFF. CDR3 nucleotides: TGTGCCAGCAGCCAAGGACTAGCGGGGGGATACTACAATGAGCAGTTCTTC.

About this clone: The sample holds other DNA sequences that translate to the same CDR3. The V call is TRBV5-1, the J call TRBJ1-1; D is perhaps TRBD1 (5 bases). Trimming took 4 bases from V and 0 from J, leaving 10 bases between them. Looked up from germline, CDR1 is SGHRS and CDR2 is YFSETQ. CDR3 length: 14 residues. In DNA, the CDR3 is TGCGCCAGCAGCCCGGGACGTATGAACACTGAAGCTTTCTTT. It codes for CASSPGRMNTEAFF.

This rearrangement joins TRBV28 to TRBJ1-5; 8 nucleotides agree with TRBD1. There are 17 residues in the CDR3. Per the germline V gene, CDR1 is MDHEN and CDR2 is SYDVKM. Trimming cost V 7 bases and J 8 bases; bases outside gene matches: 19. The CDR3 DNA sequence: TGTGCCAGCACCGAAGGGGACAGGACAATCCCTAGGGAGCCCCAGCATTTT. As protein: CASTEGDRTIPREPQHF.

The chain has TRBV27 and TRBJ2-2; 7 bases are a match to TRBD1. V gave up 6 bases and J gave up 1 base; unmatched junction bases: 5. The CDR3 runs to 15 residues. Germline V gives CDR1 MNHEY, CDR2 SMNVEV (reference sequence). The CDR3: CASSDRDRNTGELFF. Here the CDR3 DNA reads TGTGCCAGCAGCGACCGGGACAGGAACACCGGGGAGCTGTTTTTT.

The V and J genes are TRBV6-5 and TRBJ2-5; D not resolved. V was trimmed by 5 bases and J by 3 bases, leaving 16 bases between them. CDR3 length: 15 residues. Germline V gene lookup returns CDR1 MNHEY and CDR2 SVGAGI. DNA for the CDR3: TGTGCCAGCAGTCCTAAACAGAGAACCAAAGAGACCCAGTACTTC. Translating it yields CASSPKQRTKETQYF.

This chain uses TRBV9 with TRBJ2-1, with 10 bases fitting TRBD2. Germline CDR1 SGDLS, CDR2 YYNGEE. The CDR3 sequence is 16 residues long. The V gene end was trimmed by 0 bases and the J gene end by 9 bases; junction bases not matched to a gene: 9. CDR3: CASSVGASGSIGEQFF. For the CDR3, the DNA is TGTGCCAGCAGCGTAGGGGCTAGCGGGAGTATAGGTGAGCAGTTCTTC.

The gene calls are TRBV11-2 and TRBJ2-1, with D perhaps TRBD2 (8 bases). This CDR3 is built from 17 residues. Trimming took off 5 bases at V and 6 bases at J, with 23 bases between the two ends. The V gene's germline CDR1 is SGHAT and CDR2 FQNNGV. The CDR3 coding sequence is TGTGCCAGCAGCGTAAGGGGGCTCGGACTAGCCAGCAATGAGCAGTTCTTC. This translates into CASSVRGLGLASNEQFF.